The clone carrying this T cell receptor beta chain was seen many times. What it binds is unknown. This entry belongs to a study of spatial heterogeneity in lung cancer. Time point in this sample: sample taken at primary tumor resection. Study results and limitations: Ubiquitous expanded tumor TCRs were seen in blood more at resection than at follow-up.

TCRdb passed the 5' RACE reads through MiXCR, listing each CDR3 protein once. The sample lists more than 20,000 distinct CDR3 sequences; over 4.5% were seen once. Germline V lookup: CDR1 DFQATT, CDR2 SNEGSKA (reference sequence). The CDR3 consists of 12 residues. Germline trimming cut 3 bases from V and 11 bases from J; bases unmatched to any gene: 7. Material: PBMCs, obtained at surgery. The J gene is TRBJ2-4, the V gene TRBV20-1; 7 bases align to TRBD2. This receptor was identified in a male donor with early-stage non-small cell lung cancer. CDR3 in amino acids: CSASREGGFQYF. DNA of the CDR3: TGCAGTGCTAGTAGGGAGGGCGGATTTCAGTACTTC.